Detailed here is one TCR beta chain. Its target is not known. PCR primers comprised 60 Vbeta and 13 Jbeta primers. Measured with immunoSEQ multiplex PCR; TCRdb has only the in-frame clones, and not every one. The sample shows tens of thousands of clones, 60% to 80% of them seen only once. V lost 5 bases and J lost 5, with 15 bases in between. Germline V gene lookup returns CDR1 SEHNR and CDR2 FQNEAQ (reference sequence). CDR3 length equals 15 residues. This entry is derived from a study of cytomegalovirus exposure and HLA in healthy donors. Across the whole study: Out of a few hundred genotyped donors, about 80% belonged to the Caucasian-associated ancestry cluster.

Whole-study results and caveats: In a later analysis, specific HLA alleles were associated with 15,000 or so TCR beta sequences at a 0.05 false discovery rate. Immune exposure information available was restricted to CMV serostatus.

V is TRBV7-9 and J is TRBJ1-4; tentative D call: TRBD1 (5 bases). Sequencing was performed on PBMCs. The sequence derives from a female donor in good health and CMV-seronegative. This chain's CDR3 is CASSLQGQRNEKLFF. CDR3 sequence (DNA): TGTGCCAGCAGCCTGCAGGGTCAGCGAAATGAAAAACTGTTTTTT.